This T cell receptor (beta chain) emerged from a study of T cells in Graves' hyperthyroidism and ophthalmopathy. CDR3 length: 13 amino acids. Looked up from germline, CDR1 is DFQATT and CDR2 is SNEGSKA (reference sequence). With 1 base removed from V and 1 base from J, the gap between germline ends came to 7 bases. Ten or more counts support this clonotype. Disease duration under 2 months; hyperthyroidism patients were aged 18 to 65. Amplified regions were TCR beta CDR3 sequences from RNA transcripts. When the TCR CDR3 underwent first-round RT-PCR, the HTBI primer set was used. TCRdb independently ran MiXCR on the multiplex PCR reads; one entry per CDR3 protein. The repertoire consists of approximately 370,000 distinct CDR3 sequences, with approximately 17% occurring once and the leading ten covering 30% to 35%.

The sample consisted of blood. The chain joins TRBV20-1 to TRBJ2-5; D gene ambiguous. The receptor was derived from a woman aged 25 to 39 with Graves' hyperthyroidism that later progressed to Graves' ophthalmopathy. CDR3 nucleotides: TGCAGTGCTAGAGTGACTTTCCAAGAGACCCAGTACTTC. This translates into CSARVTFQETQYF.